Presented here are 13 T cell receptor beta chains from one specimen sequenced in a study of cytomegalovirus exposure and HLA in healthy donors. PCR involved 60 Vbeta and 13 Jbeta primers. The repertoire was sequenced with immunoSEQ multiplex PCR; TCRdb's copy has only in-frame clones and lacks some. The sample gives 150,000 to 200,000 clones, 84% of which show up once; about 0.39% is in the top ten. Input material: PBMCs. Receptors originate from a boy between 2 and 10 years old in good health and CMV-seronegative.

CDR3 nucleotide sequence: TGTGCCGGACGGACGGACTTGAACACTGAAGCTTTCTTT. Its protein product is CAGRTDLNTEAFF. The gene calls are TRBV2 and TRBJ1-1; no clear D gene. In germline, CDR1 is SNHLY, CDR2 FYNNEI. The CDR3 has 13 residues. V was shortened by 11 bases and J by 0 bases, with 13 bases between the two germline ends.

The V gene is TRBV20-1, the J gene TRBJ2-1; the D is unclear. CDR1 and CDR2 from the germline V gene are DFQATT and SNEGSKA (reference sequence). This CDR3 is built from 11 residues. V shed 2 bases and J shed 13 bases, with 12 bases lying between them. CDR3 coding DNA: TGCAGTGCTAGACCCCACAAAGTTCAGTTCTTC. Amino acids: CSARPHKVQFF.

The CDR3 loop reads CASTPRTGVNQPQHF. In nucleotides, the CDR3 is TGTGCCAGCACCCCAAGGACAGGGGTCAATCAGCCCCAGCATTTT. The chain joins TRBV6-5 to TRBJ1-5, with TRBD1 identical over 9 bases. V lost 7 bases, J lost 3 bases, and 7 bases stayed unmatched. The CDR3 runs 15 residues. Germline CDR1 and CDR2: MNHEY and SVGAGI.

The chain recombines TRBV14 with TRBJ1-2; maybe TRBD1 (5 bases). Germline lookup yields CDR1 SGHDN and CDR2 FVKESK. The CDR3 loop spans 13 amino acids. Trimming cost V 1 base and J 7 bases, with 10 bases left between them. CDR3 nucleotide sequence: TGTGCCAGCAGCCAAGTAAGGGGCGCTGGCTACACCTTC. Translated: CASSQVRGAGYTF.

The V gene is TRBV12-5, the J gene TRBJ2-3; TRBD2 agrees at 10 bases. CDR1 LGHNT and CDR2 FRNRAP come from the germline V gene. V was clipped by 2 bases and J by 2 bases; unmatched bases: 7. The CDR3 is 17 amino acids. CDR3 residues: CASGLPRLAGFTDTQYF. CDR3 nucleotides: TGTGCTAGTGGTTTGCCCAGACTAGCGGGTTTCACAGATACGCAGTATTTT.

CDR3 protein: CSVDSWRGYNEQFF. The CDR3 DNA sequence: TGCAGCGTTGACTCCTGGCGGGGATACAATGAGCAGTTCTTC. V gene TRBV29-1 combines with J gene TRBJ2-1; perhaps TRBD2 as D (6 bases). The V gene's germline CDR1 is SQVTM and CDR2 ANQGSEA. Trimming removed 3 bases from V and 4 bases from J, with 13 bases in between. This CDR3 contains 14 residues.

The chain links TRBV29-1 to TRBJ2-1; TRBD2 matches at 9 bases. Germline CDR1 is SQVTM and CDR2 is ANQGSEA. The CDR3 loop spans 15 amino acids. Trimming took 2 bases from V and 8 from J; bases not matched to a gene: 10. CDR3 residues: CSVEPGSSGIYEQFF. CDR3 DNA sequence: TGCAGCGTTGAACCGGGGTCTAGCGGGATATATGAGCAGTTCTTC.

The chain couples TRBV5-4 to TRBJ2-7; 9 bases align to TRBD2. Trimming took 4 bases from V and 3 from J; bases not matched to a gene: 5. The germline V gene encodes CDR1 SGHNT and CDR2 YYREEE (reference sequence). The CDR3 is made up of 14 amino acids. The CDR3 sequence is CASSLGTSSYEQYF. The CDR3 DNA sequence: TGTGCCAGCAGCCTCGGGACTAGCAGCTACGAGCAGTACTTC.

The J gene is TRBJ2-5, the V gene TRBV9; D perhaps matches TRBD1 (6 bases). CDR3 length: 14 amino acids. The V and J ends lost 2 bases and 5 bases respectively, with 13 bases between them. Germline-derived CDR1 and CDR2 are SGDLS and YYNGEE. The CDR3 DNA sequence: TGTGCCAGCAGCGTCCAAACAGGGCGCGAGACCCAGTACTTC. Its protein is CASSVQTGRETQYF.

This clone was seen just once. The chain combines TRBV2 with TRBJ2-7, with unresolved D. The CDR3 spans 11 residues. V lost 6 bases and J 9 bases, leaving 12 bases between the germline ends. Germline V gene lookup returns CDR1 SNHLY and CDR2 FYNNEI. The chain's CDR3 is CASSDLERQYF. The CDR3 region has the DNA TGTGCCAGCAGCGACCTAGAGCGGCAGTACTTC.

The chain recombines TRBV28 with TRBJ2-3; D perhaps matches TRBD1 (6 bases). The V gene's germline CDR1 is MDHEN and CDR2 SYDVKM. The CDR3 length is 16 residues. V was pared by 2 bases and J by 2 bases, with 14 bases between. The CDR3 DNA reads as TGTGCCAGCAGTTTACCCCCGGGACACAACACAGATACGCAGTATTTT. Translated: CASSLPPGHNTDTQYF.

The V and J genes are TRBV19 and TRBJ2-2; 8 nucleotides match TRBD2. Trimming cost V 0 bases and J 6 bases; bases outside gene matches: 9. This CDR3 contains 17 residues. Germline CDR1 is LNHDA and CDR2 is SQIVND (reference sequence). The CDR3 DNA reads TGTGCCAGTAGTATAGATCAACCTAGCGGGTCCGCCGGGGAGCTGTTTTTT. This encodes CASSIDQPSGSAGELFF.

For the CDR3, the DNA is TGTGCCAGCAGCGCCGGGACAGGCGAAGAAAAACTGTTTTTT. This codes for CASSAGTGEEKLFF. The chain combines TRBV9 with TRBJ1-4; TRBD1 matches 8 bases. Germline trimming cut 3 bases from V and 8 bases from J; bases unmatched to any gene: 6. The CDR3 consists of 14 residues. Germline V gives CDR1 SGDLS, CDR2 YYNGEE.